This TCR beta chain was sequenced during a study of cytomegalovirus exposure and HLA in healthy donors. This clone has more than one count but fewer than ten. What it binds is not known. Study findings and constraints: Most CMV-associated TCR beta chains were later found to appear HLA-restricted. Follow-up analysis seemed to connect common viral pathogens with several of the most significant clusters identified.

V gave up 4 bases and J gave up 10 bases; unmatched junction bases: 3. This CDR3 has 11 residues. Germline V lookup: CDR1 SGHDN, CDR2 FVKESK. Researchers ran the PCR with 60 Vbeta and 13 Jbeta primers. Sequenced by immunoSEQ multiplex PCR; TCRdb stores in-frame clones only, minus some. The sample carries more than 150,000 clones, over 75% recorded once. The specimen was PBMCs. The chain links TRBV14 to TRBJ1-1, with 7 bases aligning to TRBD1. This TCR came from a man aged 45-65 years in good health and CMV-seropositive. The CDR3 coding sequence is TGTGCCAGCAGCCGGAGGGGGCCAGCTTTCTTT. Protein sequence: CASSRRGPAFF.